This T cell receptor beta chain derives from a study of T cell repertoires in cytomegalovirus infection. In the study overall: In the study, CMV epitopes included recently identified HLA-C-restricted and well-studied HLA-B-restricted ones. It can be stated that public TCR beta signatures indicated CMV infection as well as a matching HLA type. Findings and limits, study-wide: Carriers of CMV and the relevant HLA type were discriminated by public TCR beta frequency. HLA-C-restricted CMV-specific TCR beta clonotypes prevailed in the ex vivo response.

From the reads, TCRdb called clonotypes with MiXCR, one entry per CDR3 protein. The sample has about 740,000 distinct CDR3 sequences; around a third are singletons. V shed 5 bases and J 5 bases; nucleotides not matched to a gene: 6. Germline-derived CDR1 and CDR2 are SEHNR and FQNEAQ (reference sequence). The CDR3 consists of 14 residues. This clonotype was seen a few times. Its antigen is not known. The source of this sequence is a human donor in good health (CMV status not recorded). Some clones in this sample may be carry-over from other donors' samples. V is TRBV7-9 and J is TRBJ2-5; TRBD1 aligns across 9 bases. Sequences were derived from cultured PBMCs, sampled from culture after CMV antigen stimulation. The DNA for the CDR3 is TGTGCCAGCAGCGGGACAGGGACCAGGGAGACCCAGTACTTC. The encoded protein is CASSGTGTRETQYF.